This entry features one T cell receptor beta chain sequence. RNA in amounts of roughly 0.5 to 1 ug was reverse transcribed with random hexamers. TCRdb called the immunoSEQ multiplex PCR reads again in MiXCR, with one record for every CDR3 protein. The sample has about 200,000 distinct CDR3 sequences; 90% to 95% are singletons. The source of the sample is a study of CD8 T cells in Susac syndrome. The sequenced material came from CD4+ T cells from PBMCs. The TCR comes from a human donor in good health.

CDR3 residues: CSVGGGVYGYTF. Here the CDR3 DNA reads TGCAGCGTTGGTGGGGGAGTCTATGGCTACACCTTC. The rearrangement uses TRBV29-1 and TRBJ1-2, with D possibly TRBD1 on 5 matching bases. Germline CDR1 and CDR2: SQVTM and ANQGSEA. This CDR3 is 12 amino acids long. V lost 4 bases and J lost 4, with 10 bases in between.